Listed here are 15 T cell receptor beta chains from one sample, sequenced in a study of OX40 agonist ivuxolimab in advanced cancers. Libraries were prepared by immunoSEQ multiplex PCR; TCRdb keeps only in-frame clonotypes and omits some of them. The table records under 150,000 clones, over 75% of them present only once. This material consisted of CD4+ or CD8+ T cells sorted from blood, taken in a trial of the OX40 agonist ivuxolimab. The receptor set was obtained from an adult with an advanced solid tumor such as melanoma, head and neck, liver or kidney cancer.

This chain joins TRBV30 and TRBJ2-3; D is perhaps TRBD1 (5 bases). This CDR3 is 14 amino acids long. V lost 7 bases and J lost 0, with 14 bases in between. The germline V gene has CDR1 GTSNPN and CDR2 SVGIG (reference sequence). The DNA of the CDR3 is TGTGCCTCCGAACAGGACCCAAGCACAGATACGCAGTATTTT. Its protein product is CASEQDPSTDTQYF.

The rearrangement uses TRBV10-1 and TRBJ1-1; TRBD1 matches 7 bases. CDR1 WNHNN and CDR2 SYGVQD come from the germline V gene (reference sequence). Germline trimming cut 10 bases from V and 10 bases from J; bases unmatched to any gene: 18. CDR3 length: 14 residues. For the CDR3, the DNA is TGCGCCATGGCCGGCATTTGGCAGGGGGACCTAGCTTTCTTT. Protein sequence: CAMAGIWQGDLAFF.

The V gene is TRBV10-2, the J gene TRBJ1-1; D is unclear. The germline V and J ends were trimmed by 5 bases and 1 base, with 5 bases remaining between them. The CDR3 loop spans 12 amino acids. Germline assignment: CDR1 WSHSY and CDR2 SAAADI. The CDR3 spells CASSWQNTEAFF. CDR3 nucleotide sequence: TGCGCCAGCAGTTGGCAGAACACTGAAGCTTTCTTT.

Here the CDR3 DNA reads TGTGCCAGCAGCTTCGGGACTCCAAATGAGCAGTTCTTC. Translating gives CASSFGTPNEQFF. The J gene is TRBJ2-1, the V gene TRBV9, with TRBD2 as a possible D gene (6 bases). Germline CDR1 reads SGDLS; CDR2 reads YYNGEE. V was trimmed by 4 bases and J by 7 bases, leaving 12 bases between them. CDR3 length: 13 amino acids.

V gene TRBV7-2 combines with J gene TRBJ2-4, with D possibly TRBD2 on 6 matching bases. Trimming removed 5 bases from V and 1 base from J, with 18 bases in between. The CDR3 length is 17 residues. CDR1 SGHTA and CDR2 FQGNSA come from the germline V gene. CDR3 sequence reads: CASSPEGGIFAKNIQYF. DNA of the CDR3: TGTGCCAGCAGCCCCGAGGGCGGGATTTTCGCCAAAAACATTCAGTACTTC.

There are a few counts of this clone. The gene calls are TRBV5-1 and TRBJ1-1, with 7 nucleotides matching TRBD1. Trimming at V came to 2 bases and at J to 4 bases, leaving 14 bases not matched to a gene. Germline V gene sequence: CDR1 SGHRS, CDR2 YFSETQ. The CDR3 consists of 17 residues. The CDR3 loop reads CASSFPTATRGFTEAFF. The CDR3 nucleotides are TGCGCCAGCAGCTTTCCCACAGCGACCAGGGGGTTCACTGAAGCTTTCTTT. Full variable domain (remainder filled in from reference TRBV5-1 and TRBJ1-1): KAGVTQTPRYLIKTRGQQVTLSCSPISGHRSVSWYQQTPGQGLQFLFEYFSETQRNKGNFPGRFSGRQFSNSRSEMNVSTLELGDSALYLCASSFPTATRGFTEAFFGQGTRLTVV.

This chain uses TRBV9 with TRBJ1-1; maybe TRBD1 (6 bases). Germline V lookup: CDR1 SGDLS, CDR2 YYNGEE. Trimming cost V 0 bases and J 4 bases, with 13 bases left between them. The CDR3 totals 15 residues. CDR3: CASSVAGAGGTEAFF. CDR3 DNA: TGTGCCAGCAGCGTAGCAGGGGCGGGGGGCACTGAAGCTTTCTTT.

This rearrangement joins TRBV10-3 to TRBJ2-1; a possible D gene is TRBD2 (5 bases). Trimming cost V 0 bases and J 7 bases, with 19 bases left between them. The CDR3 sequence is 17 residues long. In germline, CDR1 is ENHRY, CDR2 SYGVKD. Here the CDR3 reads CAISESGRGVVGNEQFF. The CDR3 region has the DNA TGTGCCATCAGTGAGTCAGGTCGGGGAGTAGTTGGGAATGAGCAGTTCTTC.

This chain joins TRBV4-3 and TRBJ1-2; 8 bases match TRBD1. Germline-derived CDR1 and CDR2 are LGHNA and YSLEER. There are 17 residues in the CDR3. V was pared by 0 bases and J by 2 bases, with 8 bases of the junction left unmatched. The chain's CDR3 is CASSQDLQGAGNYGYTF. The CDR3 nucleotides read TGCGCCAGCAGCCAAGATCTCCAGGGGGCAGGGAACTATGGCTACACCTTC.

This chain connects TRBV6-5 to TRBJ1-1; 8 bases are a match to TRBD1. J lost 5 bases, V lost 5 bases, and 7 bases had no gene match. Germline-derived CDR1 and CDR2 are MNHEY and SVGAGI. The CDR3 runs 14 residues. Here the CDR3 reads CASSPGQGWTEAFF. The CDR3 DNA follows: TGTGCCAGCAGTCCCGGACAGGGATGGACTGAAGCTTTCTTT.

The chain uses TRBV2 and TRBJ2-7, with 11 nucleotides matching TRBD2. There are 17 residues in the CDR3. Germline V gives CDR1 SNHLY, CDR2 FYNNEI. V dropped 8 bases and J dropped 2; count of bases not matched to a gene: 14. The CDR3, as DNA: TGTGCCAGCCGAAAATTAACCGGGACTAGCGGAGCCTACGAGCAGTACTTC. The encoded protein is CASRKLTGTSGAYEQYF. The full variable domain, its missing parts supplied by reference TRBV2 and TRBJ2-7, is EPEVTQTPSHQVTQMGQEVILRCVPISNHLYFYWYRQILGQKVEFLVSFYNNEISEKSEIFDDQFSVERPDGSNFTLKIRSTKLEDSAMYFCASRKLTGTSGAYEQYFGPGTRLTVT.

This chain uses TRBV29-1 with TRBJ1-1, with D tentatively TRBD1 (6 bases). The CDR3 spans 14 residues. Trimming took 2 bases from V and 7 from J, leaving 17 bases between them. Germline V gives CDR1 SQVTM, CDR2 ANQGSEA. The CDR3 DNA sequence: TGCAGCGTTGAAATTTTCGGGGGCTCGGATGAAGCTTTCTTT. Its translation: CSVEIFGGSDEAFF.

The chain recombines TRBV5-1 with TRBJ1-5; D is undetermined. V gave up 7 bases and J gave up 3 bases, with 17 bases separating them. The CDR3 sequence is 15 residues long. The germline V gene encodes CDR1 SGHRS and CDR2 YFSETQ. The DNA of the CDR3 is TGCGCCAGCCGTCTTGGAACTGGGTCCAATCAGCCCCAGCATTTT. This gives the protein CASRLGTGSNQPQHF.

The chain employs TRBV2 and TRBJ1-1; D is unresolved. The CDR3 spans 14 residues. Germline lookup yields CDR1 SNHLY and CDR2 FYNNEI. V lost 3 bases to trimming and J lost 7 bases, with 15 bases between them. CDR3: CASSDSGGKNEAFF. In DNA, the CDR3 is TGTGCCAGCAGTGACTCGGGAGGGAAGAATGAAGCTTTCTTT.

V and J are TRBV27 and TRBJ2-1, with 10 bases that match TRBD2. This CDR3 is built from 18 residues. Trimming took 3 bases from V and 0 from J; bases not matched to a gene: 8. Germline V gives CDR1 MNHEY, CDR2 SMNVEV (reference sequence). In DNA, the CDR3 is TGTGCCAGCAGTTTTTCCCTTTTAGCGGGGGGCTCCTACAATGAGCAGTTCTTC. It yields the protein CASSFSLLAGGSYNEQFF.